The next 28 T cell receptor beta chains were all read from a single sample in a study of T-cell reconstitution after alpha-beta-depleted transplantation in children. The library targeted TCRbeta and was prepared with unique molecular identifiers. MiXCR was run by TCRdb on the PCR reads, yielding one entry per CDR3 protein. This sample yields roughly 570,000 distinct CDR3 sequences, of which about a quarter are seen a single time; around 36% belongs to the top ten. The source material was PBMCs, sampled before TCRalphabeta/CD19-depleted stem cell transplant. These receptor sequences come from a boy under three years old with Wiskott-Aldrich syndrome, due to receive a stem cell transplant.

This clonotype has at least ten counts. The chain joins TRBV6-5 to TRBJ1-1, with 7 positions matching TRBD1. The germline V gene encodes CDR1 MNHEY and CDR2 SVGAGI. This CDR3 spans 15 amino acids. Germline trimming cut 4 bases from V and 0 bases from J; bases unmatched to any gene: 5. The chain's CDR3 is CASSFQGGLNTEAFF. As DNA, the CDR3 is TGTGCCAGCAGTTTTCAGGGGGGCCTGAACACTGAAGCTTTCTTT.

CDR3: CASSFLGGPGVNEKLFF. The CDR3 bases are TGTGCCAGCAGCTTCTTAGGGGGGCCTGGGGTTAATGAAAAACTGTTTTTT. The chain is built from TRBV27 and TRBJ1-4, with D possibly being TRBD1 (6 bases). V lost 6 bases and J lost 4, with 21 bases in between. This CDR3 is built from 17 residues. Germline values: CDR1 MNHEY, CDR2 SMNVEV (reference sequence).

The chain has TRBV20-1 and TRBJ1-4; D is undetermined. This CDR3 spans 13 amino acids. Per the germline V gene, CDR1 is DFQATT and CDR2 is SNEGSKA (reference sequence). V lost 1 base to trimming and J lost 4 bases, with 7 bases between them. In DNA form, the CDR3 reads TGCAGTGCTAGAGGGACGGATAATGAAAAACTGTTTTTT. It codes for CSARGTDNEKLFF.

CDR3 in amino acids: CASSQVQLAGVPDTQYF. The CDR3 coding sequence is TGCGCCAGCAGCCAAGTCCAACTAGCGGGAGTGCCAGATACGCAGTATTTT. The chain is built from TRBV4-1 and TRBJ2-3; TRBD2 matches at 11 bases. This CDR3 comprises 17 residues. Germline-derived CDR1 and CDR2 are MGHRA and YSYEKL. Trimming at V came to 1 base and at J to 4 bases, leaving 7 bases not matched to a gene.

CDR3 DNA sequence: TGTGCCACCAGCAGAGATTACGACTGGGGCATCTACGAGCAGTACTTC. Its translation: CATSRDYDWGIYEQYF. This rearrangement joins TRBV15 to TRBJ2-7, with a tentative D call TRBD1 (5 bases). Trimming cost V 0 bases and J 3 bases, with 15 bases left between them. The CDR3 sequence is 16 residues long. CDR1 LNHNV and CDR2 YYDKDF come from the germline V gene (reference sequence). The variable domain in full, with the rest retrieved from reference TRBV15 and TRBJ2-7, is DAMVIQNPRYQVTQFGKPVTLSCSQTLNHNVMYWYQQKSSQAPKLLFHYYDKDFNNEADTPDNFQSRRPNTSFCFLDIRSPGLGDTAMYLCATSRDYDWGIYEQYFGPGTRLTVT.

A few counts support this clonotype. V and J are TRBV5-1 and TRBJ2-2, with D possibly TRBD2 on 6 matching bases. V lost 0 bases and J 5 bases, leaving 11 bases between the germline ends. This CDR3 contains 15 residues. Germline V gene data show CDR1 as SGHRS and CDR2 as YFSETQ. This CDR3 is CASSLEGSGTGELFF. CDR3 sequence (DNA): TGCGCCAGCAGCTTGGAAGGCAGCGGGACCGGGGAGCTGTTTTTT.

J is TRBJ2-7 and V is TRBV5-1; no definite D call. This CDR3 is built from 12 residues. With 5 bases removed from V and 1 base from J, the gap between germline ends came to 7 bases. Germline CDR1 SGHRS, CDR2 YFSETQ. Written as DNA, the CDR3 is TGCGCCAGCAGAGTTAATTCCTACGAGCAGTACTTC. Translating it yields CASRVNSYEQYF.

This clonotype appeared a few times. The V gene is TRBV7-6, the J gene TRBJ2-5, with 7 bases fitting TRBD2. Germline lookup yields CDR1 SGHVS and CDR2 FNYEAQ. The CDR3 runs 14 residues. V lost 5 bases, J lost 7 bases, and 10 bases stayed unmatched. The CDR3 bases are TGTGCCAGCAGCAGATCTAGCGGCCTTAGGACCCAGTACTTC. This sequence encodes CASSRSSGLRTQYF.

This clonotype was detected only a few times. This chain links TRBV28 with TRBJ1-5, with TRBD1 identical over 7 bases. The CDR3 contains 15 residues. With V trimmed by 4 bases and J by 3 bases, 6 bases remained unmatched. Germline V gene lookup returns CDR1 MDHEN and CDR2 SYDVKM. The CDR3 loop is CASSWDSNSNQPQHF. In DNA form, the CDR3 reads TGTGCCAGCAGTTGGGACAGCAATTCCAATCAGCCCCAGCATTTT.

The CDR3 sequence is CASSLNADRGRNQPQHF. CDR3 sequence (DNA): TGTGCCAGCAGCTTGAACGCTGACAGGGGGAGGAATCAGCCCCAGCATTTT. The V call is TRBV5-5, the J call TRBJ1-5; TRBD1 matches 9 bases. Germline V gene sequence: CDR1 SGHKS, CDR2 YYEKEE (reference sequence). Germline trimming cut 1 base from V and 4 bases from J; bases unmatched to any gene: 9. This CDR3 region has 17 residues.

This clonotype was counted once. V is TRBV10-1 and J is TRBJ2-3; a weak D match, TRBD1 (6 bases). CDR3 length equals 15 residues. Looked up from germline, CDR1 is WNHNN and CDR2 is SYGVQD (reference sequence). V was pared by 0 bases and J by 6 bases, with 13 bases between. The CDR3 sequence: CASSESPGAGDTQYF. The CDR3 DNA sequence: TGCGCCAGCAGTGAGTCACCAGGGGCGGGCGATACGCAGTATTTT.

V usage is TRBV29-1 and J usage is TRBJ2-7, with 9 bases that match TRBD1. Losses at the gene ends were 4 bases for V and 7 bases for J; bases not matched to a gene: 8. This CDR3 comprises 13 residues. Germline CDR1 and CDR2: SQVTM and ANQGSEA. This CDR3 reads CSVVDRGSGEQYF. The DNA for the CDR3 is TGCAGCGTTGTCGACAGGGGGTCTGGGGAGCAGTACTTC.

This clonotype was seen a few times. This chain uses TRBV29-1 with TRBJ1-2, with D possibly TRBD1 on 6 matching bases. V was clipped by 1 base and J by 3 bases, with 12 bases between them. In germline, CDR1 is SQVTM, CDR2 ANQGSEA. The CDR3 has 14 amino acids. The CDR3 sequence is CSVEGRGEDYGYTF. The CDR3 coding sequence is TGCAGCGTTGAAGGGAGGGGGGAGGACTATGGCTACACCTTC.

The DNA of the CDR3 is TGTGCCAGCAGCCAAGTAGGGACTAGGATAGTCTCCTACAATGAGCAGTTCTTC. This encodes CASSQVGTRIVSYNEQFF. The chain is built from TRBV4-2 and TRBJ2-1; 8 positions agree with TRBD2. The germline V gene encodes CDR1 LGHNA and CDR2 YNFKEQ. The CDR3 extends over 18 amino acids. After removal of 1 base from V and 0 bases from J, the junction contained 8 bases not matched to a gene.

This clonotype was detected only a few times. The genes are TRBV7-8 and TRBJ1-1, with D perhaps TRBD1 (6 bases). The CDR3 is 15 residues long. Germline CDR1 SGHVS, CDR2 FQNEAQ. Trimming shortened V by 5 bases and J by 4 bases, and 17 bases separated the two germline ends. CDR3: CASSPWGSGATEAFF. The CDR3 region has the DNA TGTGCCAGCAGCCCTTGGGGGTCAGGGGCCACTGAAGCTTTCTTT.

The chain couples TRBV29-1 to TRBJ1-1; D remains unclear. The CDR3 has 13 amino acids. V dropped 3 bases and J dropped 3 bases, with 11 bases sitting between them. Germline V gene sequence: CDR1 SQVTM, CDR2 ANQGSEA. CDR3 residues: CSVDSPEDTEAFF. The DNA of the CDR3 is TGCAGCGTTGACAGCCCGGAGGACACTGAAGCTTTCTTT.

This clonotype was seen a handful of times. V is TRBV27 and J is TRBJ2-1; no firm D call. Trimming shortened V by 3 bases and J by 0 bases, and 15 bases separated the two germline ends. The CDR3 sequence is 17 residues long. From germline, CDR1 is MNHEY and CDR2 SMNVEV (reference sequence). CDR3 nucleotide sequence: TGTGCCAGCAGTTTGTTGGTTGCGGCCTACTCCTACAATGAGCAGTTCTTC. Amino acids: CASSLLVAAYSYNEQFF.

This clonotype was seen once. The chain is built from TRBV28 and TRBJ2-1; D is ambiguous. The germline gives CDR1 MDHEN, CDR2 SYDVKM. Trimming removed 5 bases from V and 2 bases from J, with 4 bases in between. This CDR3 is 12 amino acids long. DNA of the CDR3: TGTGCCAGCAGTATTCCCTACAATGAGCAGTTCTTC. It specifies CASSIPYNEQFF.

This chain connects TRBV5-1 to TRBJ2-2; 9 bases line up with TRBD1. Germline CDR1 is SGHRS and CDR2 is YFSETQ. The CDR3 has 19 amino acids. The V gene end was trimmed by 1 base and the J gene end by 1 base; junction bases not matched to a gene: 11. DNA of the CDR3: TGCGCCAGCAGCTTGCCCAGAACTCCGGGACAGGGGAACACCGGGGAGCTGTTTTTT. This gives the protein CASSLPRTPGQGNTGELFF.

This clonotype was seen a handful of times. The chain recombines TRBV5-1 with TRBJ2-1; D not certain. V dropped 4 bases and J dropped 6 bases, with 17 bases sitting between them. The germline V gene encodes CDR1 SGHRS and CDR2 YFSETQ. The CDR3 length is 15 residues. CDR3 sequence (DNA): TGCGCCAGCAGCGTCCTATGGGCCCCAGGCAATGAGCAGTTCTTC. Its protein product is CASSVLWAPGNEQFF.

The chain links TRBV24-1 to TRBJ2-1; D is perhaps TRBD1 (6 bases). Germline CDR1 KGHDR, CDR2 SFDVKD. CDR3 length equals 13 residues. Trimming cost V 8 bases and J 8 bases, with 15 bases left between them. The CDR3 is CATIGQGPHEQFF. CDR3 sequence (DNA): TGTGCCACCATTGGGCAGGGGCCCCATGAGCAGTTCTTC.

This rearrangement joins TRBV13 to TRBJ2-2; D is unclear. With 7 bases removed from V and 5 bases from J, the gap between germline ends came to 17 bases. The CDR3 contains 15 residues. The V gene's germline CDR1 is PRHDT and CDR2 FYEKMQ (reference sequence). The CDR3 region is CASTLRGRVTGELFF. As DNA, the CDR3 is TGTGCCAGCACCCTAAGAGGACGTGTGACCGGGGAGCTGTTTTTT. The variable domain in full, completed from reference TRBV13 and TRBJ2-2, reads AAGVIQSPRHLIKEKRETATLKCYPIPRHDTVYWYQQGPGQDPQFLISFYEKMQSDKGSIPDRFSAQQFSDYHSELNMSSLELGDSALYFCASTLRGRVTGELFFGEGSRLTVL.

This clonotype occurred a few times. The rearrangement uses TRBV6-5 and TRBJ2-1; D not certain. Trimming stripped 6 bases from V and 9 bases from J, with 9 bases between. Germline V gene data show CDR1 as MNHEY and CDR2 as SVGAGI. The CDR3 spans 11 residues. The CDR3 loop is CASRRKGEQFF. The CDR3 DNA is TGTGCCAGCAGAAGGAAGGGTGAGCAGTTCTTC.

Regarding this clonotype: Compared with germline, one end of the junction differs, possibly owing to a read error. V gene TRBV12-3 or TRBV12-4 combines with J gene TRBJ2-3, with D possibly matching TRBD2 (6 bases). The CDR3 sequence is 18 residues long. DNA for the CDR3: TGTGCCAGCTGTTTATACCCCGAGGGCGGGAAGGATATAGATACGCAGTATTTT. It encodes CASCLYPEGGKDIDTQYF.

V gene TRBV20-1 combines with J gene TRBJ2-1, with 8 nucleotides matching TRBD2. CDR3 length: 16 residues. V lost 0 bases, J lost 3 bases, and 7 bases stayed unmatched. In germline, CDR1 is DFQATT, CDR2 SNEGSKA (reference sequence). The DNA of the CDR3 is TGCAGTGCTAGAGAGAGAAGCGGGGGAATCTACAATGAGCAGTTCTTC. Its protein is CSARERSGGIYNEQFF.

This clonotype was observed a handful of times. This chain uses TRBV4-1 with TRBJ2-7; the match to TRBD2 covers 8 bases. J was trimmed by 2 bases and V by 0 bases; bases with no gene match: 12. This CDR3 has 18 amino acids. Germline loops: CDR1 MGHRA, CDR2 YSYEKL. The CDR3 DNA sequence: TGCGCCAGCAGCCAAGATGCTTTAGAAGCGGGAGCGGCCTACGAGCAGTACTTC. Amino acid sequence: CASSQDALEAGAAYEQYF.

This clonotype has only a few counts. The rearrangement uses TRBV5-1 and TRBJ2-7; D ambiguous. V lost 5 bases and J 0 bases, leaving 12 bases between the germline ends. In germline, CDR1 is SGHRS, CDR2 YFSETQ. The CDR3 extends over 14 amino acids. The DNA for the CDR3 is TGCGCCAGCAGTCTCAACCAGCCCTCCTACGAGCAGTACTTC. Protein product: CASSLNQPSYEQYF.

This clonotype was found many times. The genes are TRBV12-3 or TRBV12-4 and TRBJ2-2; D gene ambiguous. Trimming removed 5 bases from V and 0 bases from J, with 13 bases in between. CDR3 length: 16 amino acids. CDR3 nucleotides: TGTGCCAGCAGTCCCCCGAGACTGACGAACACCGGGGAGCTGTTTTTT. Translating gives CASSPPRLTNTGELFF.